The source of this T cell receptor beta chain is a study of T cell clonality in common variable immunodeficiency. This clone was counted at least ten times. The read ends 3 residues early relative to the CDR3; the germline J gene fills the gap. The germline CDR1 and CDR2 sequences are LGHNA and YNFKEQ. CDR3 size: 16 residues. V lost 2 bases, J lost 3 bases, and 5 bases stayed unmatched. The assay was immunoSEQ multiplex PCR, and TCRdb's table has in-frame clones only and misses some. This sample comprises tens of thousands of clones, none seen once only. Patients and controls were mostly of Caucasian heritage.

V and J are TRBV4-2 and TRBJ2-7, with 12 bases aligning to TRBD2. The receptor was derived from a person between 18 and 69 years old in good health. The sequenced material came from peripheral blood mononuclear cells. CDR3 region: CASSQQTSGSNYEQYF. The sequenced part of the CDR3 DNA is TGTGCCAGCAGCCAACAGACTAGCGGGAGTAACTACGAG.